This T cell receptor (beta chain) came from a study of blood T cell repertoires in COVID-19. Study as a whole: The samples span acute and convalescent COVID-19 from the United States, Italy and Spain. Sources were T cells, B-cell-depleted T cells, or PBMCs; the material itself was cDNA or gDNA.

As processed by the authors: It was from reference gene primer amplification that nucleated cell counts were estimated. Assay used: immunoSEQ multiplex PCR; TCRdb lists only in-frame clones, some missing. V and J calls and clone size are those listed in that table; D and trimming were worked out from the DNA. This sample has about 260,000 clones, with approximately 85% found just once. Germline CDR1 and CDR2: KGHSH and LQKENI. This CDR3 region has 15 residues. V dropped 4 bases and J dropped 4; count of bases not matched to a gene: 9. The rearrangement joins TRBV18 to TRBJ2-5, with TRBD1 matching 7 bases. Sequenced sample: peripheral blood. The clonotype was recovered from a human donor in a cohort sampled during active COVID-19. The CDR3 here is CASSLRQGEVETQYF. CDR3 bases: TGTGCCAGCTCACTAAGACAGGGTGAGGTAGAGACCCAGTACTTC.